Listed below are T cell receptor beta chains from one sample, sequenced in a study of shared clonotypes between healthy human individuals. Measured with immunoSEQ multiplex PCR; TCRdb has only the in-frame clones, and not every one. The sample comprises approximately 120,000 clones, about 70% of which are singletons, and 24% rests with the top ten. The material sequenced was memory CD8+ T cells sorted from blood. The receptors shown here come from a woman in her 30s in good health. The CDR3 runs from the conserved cysteine through the conserved F or W. The D gene is left open where the match is weak. For some rows the clone size is stated as once, few or many, or as a class when expanded; others skip it.

TRBJ2-7	-	TRBV25-1	TRBD1	TGTGCCAGCAGTGAGGACAGGGTTCTCGAGCAGTACTTC	CASSEDRVLEQYF
TRBJ2-7	-	TRBV13	TRBD2	TGTGCCAGCAGCCAAGTGGCGGGAGGCTACGAGCAGTACTTC	CASSQVAGGYEQYF
TRBJ2-3	-	TRBV5-1	TRBD1	TGCGCCAGCAGCTGGCAGGGACAGGGGGCGCGAGATACGCAGTATTTT	CASSWQGQGARDTQYF
TRBJ2-6	-	TRBV5-4	-	TGTGCCAGCGCGTTCGGACAAAGTCTGGCCAACGTCCTGACTTTC	CASAFGQSLANVLTF
TRBJ2-5	-	TRBV7-9	TRBD2	TGTGCCAGCACCCCCGGACTAGCCCACGTAGAGACCCAGTACTTC	CASTPGLAHVETQYF
TRBJ2-7	-	TRBV7-8	-	TGTGCCAGCAGCTTAGCGGTATACGGCTACGAGCAGTACTTC	CASSLAVYGYEQYF
TRBJ2-7	-	TRBV30	-	-	CAWSVPYFGPLTYEQYF
TRBJ1-3	-	TRBV7-9	TRBD1	TGTGCCAGCAGCTCCCGATTGGGGACAGACTCTGGAAACACCATATATTTT	CASSSRLGTDSGNTIYF
TRBJ1-2	-	TRBV4-1	-	TGCGCCAGCAGCCAAGATGTAGGGACACTCTATTATAACTATGGCTACACCTTC	CASSQDVGTLYYNYGYTF
TRBJ2-7	many	TRBV2	-	TGTGCCAGCATGAGGGCAGGATCCTACGAGCAGTACTTC	CASMRAGSYEQYF
TRBJ2-3	-	TRBV5-6	-	TGTGCCAGCAGCGGACTAGATACGCAGTATTTT	CASSGLDTQYF
TRBJ2-3	-	TRBV11-3	TRBD2	TGTGCCAGCAGCCTGCGATTAAGCGGGAGGAGGGCAGATACGCAGTATTTT	CASSLRLSGRRADTQYF
TRBJ2-7	-	TRBV7-2	-	TGTGCCAGCAGCGCCAATGCTTACGAGCAGTACTTC	CASSANAYEQYF
TRBJ1-1	few	TRBV7-9	-	TGTGCCAGCCGGGGAGGGGTAGCTTTCTTT	CASRGGVAFF
TRBJ2-3	-	TRBV25-1	-	TGTGCCAGCAGTGAAGCGGGACGGTATACGCAGTATTTT	CASSEAGRYTQYF
TRBJ2-7	few	TRBV27	TRBD1	TGTGCCAGCAGCTTGACAGGGCATGGTCCCTACGAGCAGTACTTC	CASSLTGHGPYEQYF
TRBJ2-1	-	TRBV5-1	-	TGCGCCAGCAGCTTGGCAGCGGAGCCCTACAATGAGCAGTTCTTC	CASSLAAEPYNEQFF
TRBJ2-5	-	TRBV23-1	-	TGCGCCAGCAGTCGGGGGGACAGCCTGAAAAGGGGGACCCAGTACTTC	CASSRGDSLKRGTQYF
TRBJ1-4	-	TRBV11-2	-	TGTGCCAGCAGCCCCGTCGGGTATAATGAAAAACTGTTTTTT	CASSPVGYNEKLFF
TRBJ2-1	-	TRBV6-5	TRBD2	TGTGCCAGCAGTTACTCCCCAGGAGCGGGGGGTGGTGAGCAGTTCTTC	CASSYSPGAGGGEQFF
TRBJ1-4	once	TRBV15	-	TGTGCCACCAGCAGAGATTTTAGGGCGTCAACTAATGAAAAACTGTTTTTT	CATSRDFRASTNEKLFF
TRBJ1-2	-	TRBV28	-	TGTGCCAGCAGTACCAGGGATCGGGGGCGTTATGGCTACACCTTC	CASSTRDRGRYGYTF
TRBJ1-5	-	TRBV7-8	-	TGTGCCAGCAGCTTAGAGGACCCGTGGTTACATAGCAATCAGCCCCAGCATTTT	CASSLEDPWLHSNQPQHF
TRBJ2-1	-	TRBV7-9	TRBD2	TGTGCCAGCACCCCCCCGGCGGGAGGGCCGGGCGGGGGAAATGAGCAGTTCTTC	CASTPPAGGPGGGNEQFF
TRBJ1-2	once	TRBV7-9	TRBD1	TGTGCCAGCAGCTTATTGGGACAGCTCTATGGCTACACCTTC	CASSLLGQLYGYTF
TRBJ1-1	-	TRBV28	-	TGTGCCAGCACAAGGGGTCGCACTGAAGCTTTCTTT	CASTRGRTEAFF
TRBJ2-1	few	TRBV29-1	-	TGCAGCGTGGCGGGCCAAAGCTCCTACAATGAGCAGTTCTTC	CSVAGQSSYNEQFF
TRBJ2-7	-	TRBV6-5	TRBD1	TGTGCCAGCAGTTACTCGCCGGGACAGGGCTACTACGAGCAGTACTTC	CASSYSPGQGYYEQYF